This T cell receptor (beta chain) was documented in a study of blood T cell repertoires in COVID-19. Study overall: COVID-19 samples from acute and convalescent phases originated in the United States, Italy and Spain.

The CDR3 loop spans 15 amino acids. Germline assignment: CDR1 SGHRS and CDR2 YFSETQ. V gave up 3 bases and J gave up 1 base, with 11 bases separating them. Data came from immunoSEQ multiplex PCR; TCRdb stores just in-frame clones and leaves some out. The table lists hundreds of thousands of clones, nearly 90% of them singletons. Recruitment covered about two dozen US areas and drew participants whose ages spanned about 18 to 100 years. The origin of this receptor is a woman under 30 who had been exposed to COVID-19. Sequenced material: PBMCs or T cells enriched from blood (not recorded which). V usage is TRBV5-1 and J usage is TRBJ1-5, with a weak D call TRBD1 (5 bases). The CDR3 loop is CASSSDSGSNQPQHF. The CDR3 nucleotides are TGCGCCAGCAGCTCTGACAGCGGGAGCAATCAGCCCCAGCATTTT.